A selection of T cell receptor beta chains follows, all from one sample in a study of T cell repertoires in cytomegalovirus infection. Each CDR3 protein is one row after TCRdb ran MiXCR on the reads. The sample has about 150,000 distinct CDR3 sequences; 20% to 30% are singletons. The sequenced material came from PBMCs. Every receptor here comes from a human donor in good health (CMV status not recorded). Some clones in this sample may be carry-over from other donors' samples. CDR3s include the opening cysteine and the closing phenylalanine or tryptophan. The order of the fields is CDR3 DNA, CDR3 protein, J gene, D gene, V gene, clone size. The D gene is left open where the match is weak. Clone size is stated in some rows and not others, as once, few, many or a class when expanded.

TGTGCCTGGGCTGGCGGAGGCTCTGGAAACACCATATATTTT,CAWAGGGSGNTIYF,TRBJ1-3,NA,TRBV30,few
TGCAGCGTCGACAGGGGCTACGAGCAGTACTTC,CSVDRGYEQYF,TRBJ2-7,TRBD1,TRBV29-1,NA
TGTGCCAGCAGTTTAAGACAGGGAGTCTTCACTGAAGCTTTCTTT,CASSLRQGVFTEAFF,TRBJ1-1,TRBD1,TRBV12-3/TRBV12-4,few
TGTGCCAGTAGTATTAGCAGGGGTGATCGTAGTCAGCCCCAGCATTTT,CASSISRGDRSQPQHF,TRBJ1-5,NA,TRBV19,few
TGTGCCAGCAGTTTACCCGGCCAGCTCAATGAGCAGTTCTTC,CASSLPGQLNEQFF,TRBJ2-1,NA,TRBV28,many
TGTGCCAGCAGTTTAGAATCCGAGCACATGGCGGGTAGGTTCTACAATGAGCAGTTCTTC,CASSLESEHMAGRFYNEQFF,TRBJ2-1,NA,TRBV28,NA
TGTGCCAGTAGTATGCCTACTATTAACACCGGGGAGCTGTTTTTT,CASSMPTINTGELFF,TRBJ2-2,NA,TRBV19,NA
TGTGCCAGCAGGCGAGGGGTCTCTCTCTCTGGAAACACCATATATTTT,CASRRGVSLSGNTIYF,TRBJ1-3,NA,TRBV12-3/TRBV12-4,many
TGTGCCATCAGTGAGATCGGCTACGAGCAGTACTTC,CAISEIGYEQYF,TRBJ2-7,NA,TRBV10-3,NA
TGTGCCAGCAGCTTAGCGAACCATGGGGGGGGCGGCGGCTACACCTTC,CASSLANHGGGGGYTF,TRBJ1-2,NA,TRBV7-2,many
TGTGCCAGCAGGGCCGGTGGGGGAAACACGGGCTATGGCTACACCTTC,CASRAGGGNTGYGYTF,TRBJ1-2,NA,TRBV7-8,many
TGTGCCAGCAGCTTAGGTGGCCTAGCGGGAGACCAAGAGACCCAGTACTTC,CASSLGGLAGDQETQYF,TRBJ2-5,TRBD2,TRBV7-2,many
TGTGCCACCAGAGGACTAGCGGGAGGGTCCTCCTACAATGAGCAGTTCTTC,CATRGLAGGSSYNEQFF,TRBJ2-1,TRBD2,TRBV24-1,few
TGTGCCAGTAGTATATCCGGGACGATGAACACTGAAGCTTTCTTT,CASSISGTMNTEAFF,TRBJ1-1,NA,TRBV19,many
TGTGCCAGCAGCCTAGCGGAGGCCTACGAGCAGTACTTC,CASSLAEAYEQYF,TRBJ2-7,TRBD2,TRBV6-2/TRBV6-3,few
TGTGCCAGCAGTTACCAGACTAGCGGGCATCAAGAGACCCAGTACTTC,CASSYQTSGHQETQYF,TRBJ2-5,TRBD2,TRBV6-5,NA
TGCGCCAGCAGCCAAGAGGCTGACGGGAGTCCAGATACGCAGTATTTT,CASSQEADGSPDTQYF,TRBJ2-3,NA,TRBV4-3,NA